This T cell receptor (beta chain) was sequenced for a study of vaccination and CD4 T cells after COVID-19. Treatment in this sample: roughly 10-day PBMC culture with coronavirus spike peptide pools or control peptides (ViraFEST assay). From the unexposed donor, CD4+ T cells were collected ahead of the COVID-19 pandemic (2011-2018). This CDR3 has 15 residues. The germline V gene has CDR1 MGHRA and CDR2 YSYEKL. V was clipped by 6 bases and J by 5 bases; unmatched bases: 5. Concerning this clonotype: The antigen is undetermined.

Oncomine TCR Beta short-read sequencing was applied to DNA from cultured CD4+ T cells. TCRdb independently ran MiXCR on the PCR reads; one entry per CDR3 protein. Among about 2,200 distinct CDR3 sequences, 46% were seen once, and the ten largest hold 70% to 80%. V is TRBV4-1 and J is TRBJ2-1, with TRBD2 matching 12 bases. This clonotype originated in a human donor in good health. Sample: CD4+ T cells from blood, cultured in vitro. CDR3 loop: CASRMGLAGNNEQFF. The CDR3, as DNA: TGCGCCAGCAGAATGGGACTAGCGGGCAACAATGAGCAGTTCTTC.